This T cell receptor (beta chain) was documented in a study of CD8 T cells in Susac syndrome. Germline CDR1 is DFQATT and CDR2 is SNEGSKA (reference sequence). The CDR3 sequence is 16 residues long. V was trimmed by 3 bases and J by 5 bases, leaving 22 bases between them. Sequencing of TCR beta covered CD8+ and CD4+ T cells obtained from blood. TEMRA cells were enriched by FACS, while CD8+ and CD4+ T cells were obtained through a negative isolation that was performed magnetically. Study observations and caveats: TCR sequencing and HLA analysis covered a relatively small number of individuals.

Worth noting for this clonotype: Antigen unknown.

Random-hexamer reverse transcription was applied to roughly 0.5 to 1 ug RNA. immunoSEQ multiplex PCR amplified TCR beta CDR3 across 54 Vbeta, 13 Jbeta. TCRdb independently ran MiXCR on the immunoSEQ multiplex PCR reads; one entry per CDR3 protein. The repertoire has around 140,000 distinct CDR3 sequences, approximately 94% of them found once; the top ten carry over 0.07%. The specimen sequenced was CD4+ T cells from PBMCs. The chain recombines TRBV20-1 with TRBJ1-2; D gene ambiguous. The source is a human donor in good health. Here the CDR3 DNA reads TGCAGTGCTAGTGGGGTGCTGGGTCAGTCGGTATATGGCTACACCTTC. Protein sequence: CSASGVLGQSVYGYTF.